This entry is about one T cell receptor beta chain. No antigen is known for it. Running of the assay took place at deep level. Profiled with immunoSEQ multiplex PCR; TCRdb holds only in-frame clones, not every one. The sample contains around 1,100,000 clones, roughly 80% of which appear only once. This entry comes from a study of shared clonotypes between healthy human individuals. The wider study: In total, the donors were a couple of women and a few men aged 18 to 49.

Germline lookup yields CDR1 MDHEN and CDR2 SYDVKM. The CDR3 contains 14 residues. Trimming removed 2 bases from V and 9 bases from J, with 16 bases in between. Points from the study as a whole: Sharing of clonotypes among donors was expected to vary with sequencing depth.

The chain combines TRBV28 with TRBJ1-1; tentatively, D is TRBD1 (5 bases). The sequence derives from a man aged 18 to 30 in good health. Some clones in this sample may be carry-over from other donors' samples. The sample taken for sequencing was memory CD4+ T cells from PBMCs. Noted subset: CD45RA-negative fraction. The DNA for the CDR3 is TGTGCCAGCAGTTTAGGTGGGGCTTCGGAGAAAGCTTTCTTT. Translating gives CASSLGGASEKAFF.